Sequencing of this T cell receptor (beta chain) was carried out in a study of spatial heterogeneity in lung cancer. The sample's time point: sample taken at primary tumor resection. A single record per CDR3 protein comes from TCRdb applying MiXCR to the 5' RACE reads. The sample consists of 25,000 or so distinct CDR3 sequences, approximately 4.6% of them appearing once. There are many counts of this clonotype. The V gene's germline CDR1 is SGHRS and CDR2 YFSETQ. Losses at the gene ends were 8 bases for V and 4 bases for J; bases not matched to a gene: 6. CDR3 length equals 13 residues. The clonotype originates from a male donor with early-stage non-small cell lung cancer. Source: PBMCs, taken at surgery. The chain is built from TRBV5-1 and TRBJ2-5; 9 bases line up with TRBD2. CDR3 bases: TGCGCCAGTAGTAGCGGGAGTGGAGAGACCCAGTACTTC. Encoded protein: CASSSGSGETQYF.